The 21 T cell receptor beta chains presented below share a single source sample, sequenced in a study of control samples from healthy donors and cancer patients. TCRdb's copy holds only in-frame clones and misses some; the assay was immunoSEQ multiplex PCR. The sample yields tens of thousands of clones, roughly 80% seen once. Sequenced sample: PBMCs. The receptors derive from a man between 65 and 80 years old with lung cancer.

As for this clone: One end of the junction varies from germline; a read error may be responsible. The chain combines TRBV7-7 with TRBJ2-3; D not resolved. Germline loops: CDR1 SSHAT, CDR2 FNYEAQ (reference sequence). The CDR3 has 14 amino acids. This CDR3 reads CASSRGVDTDTQYF. CDR3 DNA: TGTGCTAGCAGCAGAGGTGTGGACACAGATACGCAGTATTTT.

The rearrangement links TRBV30 to TRBJ1-4; D is unresolved. Germline-derived CDR1 and CDR2 are GTSNPN and SVGIG (reference sequence). Trimming cost V 0 bases and J 4 bases, with 6 bases left between them. This CDR3 spans 13 amino acids. The CDR3 region has the DNA TGTGCCTGGAGTGTACAGCTTAATGAAAAACTGTTTTTT. Translating it yields CAWSVQLNEKLFF.

The V gene is TRBV15, the J gene TRBJ1-3; a weak D match, TRBD1 (5 bases). The V and J ends lost 5 bases and 4 bases respectively, with 18 bases between them. In germline, CDR1 is LNHNV, CDR2 YYDKDF (reference sequence). This CDR3 comprises 16 residues. In DNA form, the CDR3 reads TGTGCCACCAGCCCTGGATCGGCCGGGGGAGGAAACACCATATATTTT. Residues: CATSPGSAGGGNTIYF.

The chain is built from TRBV10-3 and TRBJ2-1; 9 bases agree with TRBD2. The junction had 9 bases not matched to a gene; V was cut back by 5 bases and J by 7 bases. The CDR3 loop spans 15 amino acids. Germline assignment: CDR1 ENHRY and CDR2 SYGVKD. CDR3 sequence reads: CAISPGTSRGNEQFF. DNA of the CDR3: TGTGCCATCAGTCCCGGGACTAGCAGAGGGAATGAGCAGTTCTTC.

This rearrangement joins TRBV5-4 to TRBJ2-5; D could derive from TRBD1 or TRBD2 (5 bases each). V gave up 0 bases and J gave up 3 bases, with 12 bases separating them. Germline V lookup: CDR1 SGHNT, CDR2 YYREEE (reference sequence). This CDR3 is 15 amino acids long. The CDR3 reads CASSLAGQGEETQYF. The CDR3 DNA sequence: TGTGCCAGCAGCTTGGCGGGGCAGGGAGAAGAGACCCAGTACTTC.

J is TRBJ1-5 and V is TRBV25-1; 7 nucleotides line up with TRBD1. The trim removed 5 bases at V and 6 bases at J, leaving 7 bases unmatched. This CDR3 spans 14 amino acids. Germline V gene sequence: CDR1 MGHDK, CDR2 SYGVNS. CDR3 DNA: TGTGCCAGCAGTCCCGGACAGGCGGGTCAGCCCCAGCATTTT. It encodes CASSPGQAGQPQHF. The full variable domain, rest sourced from reference TRBV25-1 and TRBJ1-5, is EADIYQTPRYLVIGTGKKITLECSQTMGHDKMYWYQQDPGMELHLIHYSYGVNSTEKGDLSSESTVSRIRTEHFPLTLESARPSHTSQYLCASSPGQAGQPQHFGDGTRLSIL.

The V gene is TRBV27, the J gene TRBJ1-5, with D unclear. Germline V gene sequence: CDR1 MNHEY, CDR2 SMNVEV (reference sequence). Between the trimmed V and J ends, which lost 4 bases and 0 bases, there was a span of 4 bases. The CDR3 runs to 13 residues. The CDR3 loop is CASSSYSNQPQHF. CDR3 DNA: TGTGCCAGCAGTTCGTATAGCAATCAGCCCCAGCATTTT.

The CDR3 loop is CASSHRTGFQQYF. The CDR3 region has the DNA TGCGCCAGCAGCCACCGGACAGGGTTTCAGCAGTACTTC. The chain couples TRBV4-1 to TRBJ2-7; 8 bases align to TRBD1. Germline V gives CDR1 MGHRA, CDR2 YSYEKL. The trim removed 3 bases at V and 8 bases at J, leaving 6 bases unmatched. This CDR3 is 13 amino acids long.

The chain uses TRBV10-3 and TRBJ1-4, with D unclear. The germline V gene has CDR1 ENHRY and CDR2 SYGVKD. The germline V and J ends were trimmed by 4 bases and 7 bases, with 4 bases remaining between them. This CDR3 has 11 amino acids. CDR3 DNA: TGTGCCATCAGTGCCGGTGAAAAACTGTTTTTT. It codes for CAISAGEKLFF.

The rearrangement uses TRBV7-9 and TRBJ2-1, with D perhaps matching TRBD1 (5 bases). CDR1 is SEHNR and CDR2 is FQNEAQ in the germline V gene (reference sequence). Trimming removed 5 bases from V and 6 bases from J, with 23 bases in between. This CDR3 comprises 17 residues. CDR3: CASSLRGIGQGPNEQFF. The CDR3 DNA sequence: TGTGCCAGCAGCCTCCGTGGTATCGGGCAGGGCCCCAATGAGCAGTTCTTC.

The chain links TRBV9 to TRBJ2-3, with D possibly matching TRBD2 (7 bases). Germline lookup yields CDR1 SGDLS and CDR2 YYNGEE. The germline V and J ends were trimmed by 2 bases and 3 bases, with 10 bases remaining between them. This CDR3 contains 14 residues. The CDR3 DNA is TGTGCCAGCAGCGTTAGGGGGGGTACAGATACGCAGTATTTT. It codes for CASSVRGGTDTQYF. The entire variable domain, with the rest obtained from reference TRBV9 and TRBJ2-3, is as follows: DSGVTQTPKHLITATGQRVTLRCSPRSGDLSVYWYQQSLDQGLQFLIQYYNGEERAKGNILERFSAQQFPDLHSELNLSSLELGDSALYFCASSVRGGTDTQYFGPGTRLTVL.

This clone was seen a handful of times. The chain uses TRBV6-5 and TRBJ2-3, with D unresolved. There are 10 residues in the CDR3. Germline CDR1 MNHEY, CDR2 SVGAGI. Trimming took off 10 bases at V and 1 base at J, with 3 bases between the two ends. The CDR3 is CATGTDTQYF. CDR3 DNA sequence: TGTGCCACCGGCACAGATACGCAGTATTTT.

The chain employs TRBV5-6 and TRBJ2-7; 10 bases match TRBD2. Germline V lookup: CDR1 SGHDT, CDR2 YYEEEE. J was trimmed by 6 bases and V by 4 bases; bases with no gene match: 7. The CDR3 has 14 amino acids. CDR3 coding DNA: TGTGCCAGCAGCGTCGCCGGGACTAGCGTCGAGCAGTACTTC. The encoded protein is CASSVAGTSVEQYF.

V and J are TRBV7-9 and TRBJ2-3, with D possibly matching TRBD1 (5 bases). Germline CDR1 reads SEHNR; CDR2 reads FQNEAQ (reference sequence). The CDR3 sequence is 13 residues long. Trimming took off 5 bases at V and 2 bases at J, with 8 bases between the two ends. Written as DNA, the CDR3 is TGTGCCAGCAGCCTAGGGGTCACAGATACGCAGTATTTT. The encoded protein is CASSLGVTDTQYF.

The chain joins TRBV19 to TRBJ1-4; D not resolved. CDR1 LNHDA and CDR2 SQIVND come from the germline V gene (reference sequence). V lost 3 bases and J lost 0, with 2 bases in between. The CDR3 loop spans 13 amino acids. CDR3 protein: CASSISTNEKLFF. The CDR3 DNA reads TGTGCCAGTAGTATCTCAACTAATGAAAAACTGTTTTTT.

This chain joins TRBV7-9 and TRBJ1-3; no firm D call. Germline V gene sequence: CDR1 SEHNR, CDR2 FQNEAQ (reference sequence). This CDR3 is built from 13 residues. Trimming pared 4 bases from V and 3 bases from J, leaving 7 bases between. Written as DNA, the CDR3 is TGTGCCAGCAGCTCATCCTATGGAAACACCATATATTTT. Residues: CASSSSYGNTIYF.

The count of this clone is one. The V gene is TRBV19, the J gene TRBJ2-2; D is possibly TRBD2 (5 bases). V gave up 11 bases and J gave up 5 bases, with 15 bases separating them. Germline CDR1 LNHDA, CDR2 SQIVND (reference sequence). This CDR3 is built from 13 residues. CDR3 in amino acids: CAGRGSSTGELFF. In nucleotides, the CDR3 is TGTGCCGGAAGAGGGTCGAGTACCGGGGAGCTGTTTTTT.

This rearrangement joins TRBV7-8 to TRBJ2-1, with 8 bases identical to TRBD2. Germline V gene sequence: CDR1 SGHVS, CDR2 FQNEAQ. V was pared by 6 bases and J by 7 bases, with 14 bases of the junction left unmatched. CDR3 length: 16 residues. The CDR3 sequence is CASRHRVAGSINEQFF. DNA for the CDR3: TGTGCCAGCAGACATAGAGTAGCGGGGTCGATTAATGAGCAGTTCTTC. The full variable domain, completed using reference TRBV7-8 and TRBJ2-1, is GAGVSQSPRYKVAKRGQDVALRCDPISGHVSLFWYQQALGQGPEFLTYFQNEAQLDKSGLPSDRFFAERPEGSVSTLKIQRTQQEDSAVYLCASRHRVAGSINEQFFGPGTRLTVL.

This chain connects TRBV18 to TRBJ1-3; 7 positions agree with TRBD1. This CDR3 has 15 amino acids. Germline V lookup: CDR1 KGHSH, CDR2 LQKENI. J was trimmed by 4 bases and V by 2 bases; bases with no gene match: 5. The CDR3 loop reads CASSPKGQSGNTIYF. For the CDR3, the DNA is TGTGCCAGCTCACCAAAGGGACAGTCGGGAAACACCATATATTTT.

In nucleotides, the CDR3 is TGTGCCAGCAGCGGCACGGGGGGGCTGGGAGATACGCAGTATTTT. Protein product: CASSGTGGLGDTQYF. The rearrangement joins TRBV7-3 to TRBJ2-3, with 8 nucleotides matching TRBD2. Germline V gene lookup returns CDR1 SGHTA and CDR2 FQGTGA. This CDR3 has 15 amino acids. J lost 5 bases, V lost 5 bases, and 9 bases had no gene match.

This rearrangement joins TRBV7-8 to TRBJ1-5; D call uncertain. Deletions cut 0 bases from V and 2 bases from J, with 14 bases between. The CDR3 consists of 17 residues. Germline loops: CDR1 SGHVS, CDR2 FQNEAQ. CDR3 nucleotide sequence: TGTGCCAGCAGCTTAGCAGCAGGCCCCCATGGCAATCAGCCCCAGCATTTT. It yields the protein CASSLAAGPHGNQPQHF.